This TCR beta chain was found in a study of OX40 agonist ivuxolimab in advanced cancers. Overall study context: Patients in the trial were receiving intravenous ivuxolimab every 2 weeks, at doses of 0.01 to 10 mg/kg. Whole-study findings and limits: Fewer expanded clones were found on average in CD4+ than in CD8+ T cells.

The germline V and J ends were trimmed by 3 bases and 2 bases, with 11 bases remaining between them. This CDR3 contains 15 residues. Looked up from germline, CDR1 is SGDLS and CDR2 is YYNGEE. Details on this clone: Its antigen is unidentified.

TCRdb's copy holds only in-frame clones and misses some; the assay was immunoSEQ multiplex PCR. The sample has about 65,000 clones; roughly 84% are singletons. The study sampled blood at baseline, cycle 4 day 1, and cycle 7 day 1. The sample consisted of CD4+ or CD8+ T cells sorted from blood, taken in a trial of the OX40 agonist ivuxolimab. The sequence was collected from an adult with an advanced solid tumor such as melanoma, head and neck, liver or kidney cancer. The chain joins TRBV9 to TRBJ1-4; tentatively, D is TRBD1 (5 bases). The CDR3 nucleotides are TGTGCCAGCAGCGCACAGGTTGGGACTAATGAAAAACTGTTTTTT. This codes for CASSAQVGTNEKLFF.